The 14 T cell receptor beta chains presented below share a single source sample, sequenced in a study of blood T cell repertoires in COVID-19. Data came from immunoSEQ multiplex PCR; TCRdb stores just in-frame clones and leaves some out. The sample contains about 72,000 clones, approximately 82% of which appear only once. The sample was peripheral blood. The receptors here all came from a man in his sixties with acute or convalescent COVID-19.

The rearrangement uses TRBV27 and TRBJ1-2, with D perhaps TRBD1 (5 bases). V shed 5 bases and J shed 4 bases, with 14 bases lying between them. CDR3 length: 14 residues. The germline CDR1 and CDR2 sequences are MNHEY and SMNVEV (reference sequence). The CDR3 spells CASSPRGGGYGYTF. The CDR3 region has the DNA TGTGCCAGCAGTCCCCGTGGGGGGGGCTATGGCTACACCTTC.

The rearrangement joins TRBV6-2 or TRBV6-3 to TRBJ2-7; the D gene is possibly TRBD2 (6 bases). The CDR3 has 12 residues. Germline assignment: CDR1 MNHEY and CDR2 SVGEGT. V was cut by 6 bases and J by 10 bases, with 16 bases left in between. In nucleotides, the CDR3 is TGTGCCAGCAGCTCGCCACTAGCTCCCCAGTACGTC. Translation: CASSSPLAPQYV.

This clone has just one count. The gene calls are TRBV12-5 and TRBJ1-1, with 10 bases fitting TRBD1. The CDR3 length is 12 residues. CDR1 and CDR2 (germline): LGHNT, FRNRAP. The trim removed 10 bases at V and 3 bases at J, leaving 2 bases unmatched. The CDR3 reads CAIGQGDTEAFF. The DNA for the CDR3 is TGTGCTATCGGACAGGGGGACACTGAAGCTTTCTTT.

The chain has TRBV7-2 and TRBJ1-4, with D tentatively TRBD1 (6 bases). The V gene lost 1 base and the J gene lost 5 bases, with 17 bases spanning the gap. The CDR3 loop spans 17 amino acids. Germline lookup yields CDR1 SGHTA and CDR2 FQGNSA. The CDR3 reads CASSLDTGGARNEKLFF. CDR3 nucleotides: TGTGCCAGCAGCTTAGATACGGGGGGGGCGCGAAATGAAAAACTGTTTTTT.

The rearrangement uses TRBV12-3 or TRBV12-4 and TRBJ1-1; no reliable D call. The CDR3 runs to 13 residues. V was clipped by 6 bases and J by 6 bases, with 14 bases between them. In DNA, the CDR3 is TGTGCCAGCAGAACAGAGTCCGGTTCTGAAGCTTTCTTT. Translation: CASRTESGSEAFF.

This chain links TRBV6-5 with TRBJ1-6, with 10 positions matching TRBD1. CDR1 is MNHEY, CDR2 SVGAGI, per germline. The CDR3 is 14 residues long. V shed 6 bases and J 8 bases; nucleotides not matched to a gene: 4. The CDR3 sequence is CASRRQGADSPLHF. CDR3 coding DNA: TGTGCCAGCAGACGACAGGGGGCAGATTCACCCCTCCACTTT.

V is TRBV5-1 and J is TRBJ2-5; 10 bases line up with TRBD1. The CDR3 consists of 15 residues. The V segment lost 5 bases and the J segment 4 bases; nucleotides outside the gene matches: 8. Germline V gene sequence: CDR1 SGHRS, CDR2 YFSETQ. CDR3 sequence (DNA): TGCGCCAGCAGGTCCGGGACAGGGGTAATAGAGACCCAGTACTTC. Residues: CASRSGTGVIETQYF.

This clone was seen only once. The rearrangement links TRBV15 to TRBJ1-2; possibly TRBD1 for D (5 bases). This CDR3 is 15 amino acids long. V was cut by 0 bases and J by 1 base, with 9 bases left in between. The V gene's germline CDR1 is LNHNV and CDR2 YYDKDF (reference sequence). The CDR3 bases are TGTGCCACCAGCAGAGATACAGGCCTTAACTATGGCTACACCTTC. Translated, it gives CATSRDTGLNYGYTF.

The rearrangement uses TRBV5-4 and TRBJ2-3, with 8 bases aligning to TRBD2. Trimming cost V 4 bases and J 3 bases; bases outside gene matches: 10. Germline-derived CDR1 and CDR2 are SGHNT and YYREEE (reference sequence). The CDR3 runs 16 residues. The CDR3 is CASSGPGRVATDTQYF. As DNA, the CDR3 is TGTGCCAGCAGCGGCCCCGGGAGGGTAGCAACAGATACGCAGTATTTT.

V and J are TRBV29-1 and TRBJ1-4; D gene ambiguous. V lost 4 bases and J 0 bases, leaving 9 bases between the germline ends. This CDR3 has 14 amino acids. The germline gives CDR1 SQVTM, CDR2 ANQGSEA. The CDR3 loop is CSVGQYATNEKLFF. In DNA, the CDR3 is TGCAGCGTTGGGCAATATGCAACTAATGAAAAACTGTTTTTT.

Here the CDR3 DNA reads TGCGCCAGCAGCTTGAGTCAGGGGCGTTCCACCGGGGAGCTGTTTTTT. As protein: CASSLSQGRSTGELFF. The chain links TRBV5-1 to TRBJ2-2, with D perhaps matching TRBD1 (6 bases). From germline, CDR1 is SGHRS and CDR2 YFSETQ. The CDR3 has 16 amino acids. Trimming left V 1 base short and J 4 bases short, with 14 bases between.

The rearrangement joins TRBV7-8 to TRBJ1-1; a weak D match, TRBD1 (5 bases). Germline assignment: CDR1 SGHVS and CDR2 FQNEAQ. The CDR3 loop spans 15 amino acids. The V end lost 1 base, the J end lost 0 bases, and 9 bases lay between the germline ends. The CDR3 loop reads CASSLEGTLNTEAFF. Written as DNA, the CDR3 is TGTGCCAGCAGCTTAGAAGGGACTCTGAACACTGAAGCTTTCTTT.

The rearrangement uses TRBV11-1 and TRBJ2-7; 10 nucleotides align to TRBD1. The germline CDR1 and CDR2 sequences are SGHAT and FQDESV (reference sequence). This CDR3 has 16 residues. The J segment lost 5 bases and the V segment lost 1 base, leaving 8 bases of the junction unmatched. The CDR3 DNA follows: TGTGCCAGCAGCTTAGTGGTCCGGGACAGGGGCCACGAGCAGTACTTC. Its translation: CASSLVVRDRGHEQYF.

The chain links TRBV6-2 or TRBV6-3 to TRBJ2-7; 8 nucleotides match TRBD1. Germline lookup yields CDR1 MNHEY and CDR2 SVGEGT. This CDR3 has 14 amino acids. V was pared by 6 bases and J by 6 bases, with 10 bases of the junction left unmatched. The CDR3 bases are TGTGCCAGCAGCCAGTGGGACAGGCTCTCCGAGCAGTACGTC. This gives the protein CASSQWDRLSEQYV.